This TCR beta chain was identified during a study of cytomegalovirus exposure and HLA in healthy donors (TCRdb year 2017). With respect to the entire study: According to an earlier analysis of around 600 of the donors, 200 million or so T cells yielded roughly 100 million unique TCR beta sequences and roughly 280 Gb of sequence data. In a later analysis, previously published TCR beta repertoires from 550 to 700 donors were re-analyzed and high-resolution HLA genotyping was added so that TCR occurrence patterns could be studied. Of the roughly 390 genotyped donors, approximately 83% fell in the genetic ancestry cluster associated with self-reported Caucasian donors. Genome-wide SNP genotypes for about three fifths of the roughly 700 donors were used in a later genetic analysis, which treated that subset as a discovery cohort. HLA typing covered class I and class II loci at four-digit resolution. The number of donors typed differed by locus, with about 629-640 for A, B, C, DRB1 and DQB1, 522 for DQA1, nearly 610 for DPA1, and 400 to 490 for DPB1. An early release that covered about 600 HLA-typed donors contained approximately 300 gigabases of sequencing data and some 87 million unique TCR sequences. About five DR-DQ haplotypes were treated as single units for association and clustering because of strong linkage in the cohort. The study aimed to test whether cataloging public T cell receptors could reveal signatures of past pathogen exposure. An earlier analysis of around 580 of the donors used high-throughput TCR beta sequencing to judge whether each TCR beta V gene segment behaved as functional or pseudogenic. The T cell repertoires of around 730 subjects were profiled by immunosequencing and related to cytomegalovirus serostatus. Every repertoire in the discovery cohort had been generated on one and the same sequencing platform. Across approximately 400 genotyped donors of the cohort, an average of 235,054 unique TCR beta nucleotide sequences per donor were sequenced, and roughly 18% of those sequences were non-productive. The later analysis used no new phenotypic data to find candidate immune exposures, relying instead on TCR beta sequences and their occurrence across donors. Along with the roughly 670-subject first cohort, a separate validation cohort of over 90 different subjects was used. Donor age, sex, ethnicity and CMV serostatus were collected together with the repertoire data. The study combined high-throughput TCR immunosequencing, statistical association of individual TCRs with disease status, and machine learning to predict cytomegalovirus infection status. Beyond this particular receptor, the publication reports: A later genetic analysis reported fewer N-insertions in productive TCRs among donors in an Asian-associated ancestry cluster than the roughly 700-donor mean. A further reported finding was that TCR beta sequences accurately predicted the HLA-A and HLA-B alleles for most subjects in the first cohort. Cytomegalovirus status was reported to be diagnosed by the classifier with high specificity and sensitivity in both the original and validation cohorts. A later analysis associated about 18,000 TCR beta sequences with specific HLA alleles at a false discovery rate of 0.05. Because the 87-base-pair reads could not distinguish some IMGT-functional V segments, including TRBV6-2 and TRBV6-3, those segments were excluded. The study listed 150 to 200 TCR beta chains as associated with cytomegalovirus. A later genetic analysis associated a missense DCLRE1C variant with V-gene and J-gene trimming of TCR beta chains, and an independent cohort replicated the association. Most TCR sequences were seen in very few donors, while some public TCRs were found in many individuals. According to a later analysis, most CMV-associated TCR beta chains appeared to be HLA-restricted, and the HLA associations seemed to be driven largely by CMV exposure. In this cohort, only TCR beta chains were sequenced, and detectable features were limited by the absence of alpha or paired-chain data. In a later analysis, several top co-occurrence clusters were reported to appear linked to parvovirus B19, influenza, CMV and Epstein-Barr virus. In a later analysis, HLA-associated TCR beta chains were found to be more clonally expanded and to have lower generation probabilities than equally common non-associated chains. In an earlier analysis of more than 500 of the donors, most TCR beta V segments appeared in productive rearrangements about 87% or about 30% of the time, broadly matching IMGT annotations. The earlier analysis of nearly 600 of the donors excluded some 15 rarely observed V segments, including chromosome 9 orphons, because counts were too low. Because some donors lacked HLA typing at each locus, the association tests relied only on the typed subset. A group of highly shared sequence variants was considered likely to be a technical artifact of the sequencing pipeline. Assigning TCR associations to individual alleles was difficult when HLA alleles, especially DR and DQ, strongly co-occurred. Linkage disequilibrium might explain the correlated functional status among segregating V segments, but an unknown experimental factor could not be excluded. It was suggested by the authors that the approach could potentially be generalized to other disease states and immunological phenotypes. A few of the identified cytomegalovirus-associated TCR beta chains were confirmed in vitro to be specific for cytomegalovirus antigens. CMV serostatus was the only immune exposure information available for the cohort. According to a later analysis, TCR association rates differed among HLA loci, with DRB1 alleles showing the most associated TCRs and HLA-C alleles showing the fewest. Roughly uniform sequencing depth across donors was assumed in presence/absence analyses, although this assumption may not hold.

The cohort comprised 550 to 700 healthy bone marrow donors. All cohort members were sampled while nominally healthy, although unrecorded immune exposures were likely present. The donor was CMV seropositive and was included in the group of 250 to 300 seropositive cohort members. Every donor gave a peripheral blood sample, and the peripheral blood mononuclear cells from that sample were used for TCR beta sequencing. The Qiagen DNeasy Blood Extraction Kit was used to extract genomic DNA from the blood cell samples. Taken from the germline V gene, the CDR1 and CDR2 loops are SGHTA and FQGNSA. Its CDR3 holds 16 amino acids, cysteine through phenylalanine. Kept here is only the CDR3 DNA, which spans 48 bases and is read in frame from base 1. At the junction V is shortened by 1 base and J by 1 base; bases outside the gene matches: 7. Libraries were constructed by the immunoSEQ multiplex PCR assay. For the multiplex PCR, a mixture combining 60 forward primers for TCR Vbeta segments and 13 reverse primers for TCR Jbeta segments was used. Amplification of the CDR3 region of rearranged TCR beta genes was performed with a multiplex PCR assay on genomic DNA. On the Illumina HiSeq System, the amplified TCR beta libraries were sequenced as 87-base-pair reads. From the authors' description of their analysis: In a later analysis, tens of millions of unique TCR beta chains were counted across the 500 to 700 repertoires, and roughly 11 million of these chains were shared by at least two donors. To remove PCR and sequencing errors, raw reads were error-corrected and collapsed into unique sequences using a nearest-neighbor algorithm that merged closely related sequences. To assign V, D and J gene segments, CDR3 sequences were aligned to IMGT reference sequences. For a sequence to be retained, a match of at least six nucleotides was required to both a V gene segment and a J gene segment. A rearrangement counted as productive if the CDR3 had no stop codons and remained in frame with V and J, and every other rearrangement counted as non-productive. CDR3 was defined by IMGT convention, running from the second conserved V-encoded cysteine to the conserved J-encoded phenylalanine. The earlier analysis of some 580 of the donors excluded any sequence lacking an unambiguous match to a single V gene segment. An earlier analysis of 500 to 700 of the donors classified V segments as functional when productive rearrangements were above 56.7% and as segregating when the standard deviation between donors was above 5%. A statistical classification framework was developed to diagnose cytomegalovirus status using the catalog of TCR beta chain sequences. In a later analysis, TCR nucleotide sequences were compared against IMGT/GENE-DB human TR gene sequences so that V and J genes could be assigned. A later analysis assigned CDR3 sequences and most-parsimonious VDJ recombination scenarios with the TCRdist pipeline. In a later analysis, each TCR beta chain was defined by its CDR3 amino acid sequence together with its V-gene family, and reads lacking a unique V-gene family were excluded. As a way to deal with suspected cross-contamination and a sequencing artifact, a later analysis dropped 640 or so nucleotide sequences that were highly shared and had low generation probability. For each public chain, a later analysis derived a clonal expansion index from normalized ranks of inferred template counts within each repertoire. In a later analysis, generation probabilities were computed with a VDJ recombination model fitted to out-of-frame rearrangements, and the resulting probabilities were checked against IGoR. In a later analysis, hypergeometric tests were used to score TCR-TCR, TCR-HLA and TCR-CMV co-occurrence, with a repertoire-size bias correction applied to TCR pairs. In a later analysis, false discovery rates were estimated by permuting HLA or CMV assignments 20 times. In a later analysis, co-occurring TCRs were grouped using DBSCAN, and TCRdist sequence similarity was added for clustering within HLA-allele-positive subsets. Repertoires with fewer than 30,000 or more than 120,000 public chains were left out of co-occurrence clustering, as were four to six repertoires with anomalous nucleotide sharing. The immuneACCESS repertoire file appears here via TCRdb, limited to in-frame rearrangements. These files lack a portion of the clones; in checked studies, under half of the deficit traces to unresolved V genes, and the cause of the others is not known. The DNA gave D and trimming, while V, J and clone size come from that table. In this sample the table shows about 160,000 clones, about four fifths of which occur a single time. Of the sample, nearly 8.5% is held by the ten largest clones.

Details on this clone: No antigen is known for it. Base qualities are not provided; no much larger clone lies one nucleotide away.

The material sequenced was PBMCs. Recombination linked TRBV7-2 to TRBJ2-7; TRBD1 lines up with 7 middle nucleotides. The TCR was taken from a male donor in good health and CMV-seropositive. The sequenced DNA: TGTGCCAGCAGCTTAGGGATATCGGGACAGTCCTACGAGCAGTACTTC. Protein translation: CASSLGISGQSYEQYF.